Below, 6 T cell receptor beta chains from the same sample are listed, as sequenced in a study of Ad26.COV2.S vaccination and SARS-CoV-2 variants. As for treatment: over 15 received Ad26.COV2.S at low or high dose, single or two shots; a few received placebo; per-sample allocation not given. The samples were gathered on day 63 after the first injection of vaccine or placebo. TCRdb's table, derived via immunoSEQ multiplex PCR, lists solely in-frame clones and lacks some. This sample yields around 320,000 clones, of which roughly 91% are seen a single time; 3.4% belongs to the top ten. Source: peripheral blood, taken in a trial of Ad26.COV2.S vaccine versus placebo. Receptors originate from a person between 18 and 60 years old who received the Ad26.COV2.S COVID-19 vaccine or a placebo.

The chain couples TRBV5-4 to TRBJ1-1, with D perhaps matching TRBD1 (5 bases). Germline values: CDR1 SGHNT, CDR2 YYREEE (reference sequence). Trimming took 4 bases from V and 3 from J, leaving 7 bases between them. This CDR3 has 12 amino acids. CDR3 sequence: CASSRGDTEAFF. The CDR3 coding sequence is TGTGCCAGCAGCCGGGGGGACACTGAAGCTTTCTTT.

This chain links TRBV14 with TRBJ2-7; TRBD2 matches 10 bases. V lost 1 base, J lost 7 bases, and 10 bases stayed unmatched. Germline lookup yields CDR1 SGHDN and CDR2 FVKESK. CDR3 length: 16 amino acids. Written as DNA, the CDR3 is TGTGCCAGCAGCCAAGGTTCAGCGGGGGGGCCTCGGGAGCAGTACTTC. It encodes CASSQGSAGGPREQYF.

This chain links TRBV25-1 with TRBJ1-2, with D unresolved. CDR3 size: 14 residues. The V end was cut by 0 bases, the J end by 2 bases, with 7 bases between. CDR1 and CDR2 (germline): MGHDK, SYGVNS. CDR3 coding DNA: TGTGCCAGCAGTGAATATAGCGGAAACTATGGCTACACCTTC. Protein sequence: CASSEYSGNYGYTF.

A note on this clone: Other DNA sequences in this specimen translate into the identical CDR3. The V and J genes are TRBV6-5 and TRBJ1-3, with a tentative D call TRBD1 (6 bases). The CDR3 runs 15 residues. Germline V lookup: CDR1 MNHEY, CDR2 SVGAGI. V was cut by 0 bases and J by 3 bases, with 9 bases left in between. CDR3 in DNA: TGTGCCAGCAGTTACTCGACAGGAGTTGGAAACACCATATATTTT. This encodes CASSYSTGVGNTIYF.

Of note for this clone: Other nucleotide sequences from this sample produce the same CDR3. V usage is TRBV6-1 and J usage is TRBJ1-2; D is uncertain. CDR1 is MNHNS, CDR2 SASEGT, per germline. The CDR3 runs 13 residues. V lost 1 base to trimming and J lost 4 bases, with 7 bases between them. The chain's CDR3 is CASSEVASYGYTF. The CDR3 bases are TGTGCCAGCAGTGAAGTGGCCAGCTATGGCTACACCTTC.

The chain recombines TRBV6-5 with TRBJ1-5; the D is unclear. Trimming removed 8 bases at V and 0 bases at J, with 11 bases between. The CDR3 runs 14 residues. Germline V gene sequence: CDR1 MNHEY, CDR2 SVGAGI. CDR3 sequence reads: CASSNPGSNQPQHF. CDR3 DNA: TGTGCCAGCTCGAACCCCGGTAGCAATCAGCCCCAGCATTTT.